This is a list of T cell receptor beta chains from one sample in a study of T cell responses to AZD1222 COVID-19 vaccine. The protocol was immunoSEQ multiplex PCR, while the TCRdb copy is restricted to in-frame clones and leaves out a portion. The table lists 100,000 or so clones, around nine tenths of them singletons. Material: peripheral blood, obtained 28 days after the second AZD1222 dose. All receptors come from an adult who received the AZD1222 COVID-19 vaccine. The CDR3 runs from the conserved cysteine through the conserved F or W. Each record gives: CDR3 length, J gene, clone size, V gene, D gene, CDR3 DNA, CDR3 protein. D genes are given only for firm matches. Clone size appears in some rows only: once, few, many, or a class for an expanded clone.

len: 15
j_gene: TRBJ1-5
abundance: NA
v_gene: TRBV28
d_gene: NA
CDR3nt: TGTGCCAGCAGCCGCGAGGATCAGGGACTAAGGCCCCAGCATTTT
CDR3aa: CASSREDQGLRPQHF

len: 14
j_gene: TRBJ1-2
abundance: NA
v_gene: TRBV5-4
d_gene: TRBD1
CDR3nt: TGTGCCAGCAGCACGGGACAGGACTGGGGTGGCTACACCTTC
CDR3aa: CASSTGQDWGGYTF

len: 15
j_gene: TRBJ1-1
abundance: NA
v_gene: TRBV1
d_gene: NA
CDR3nt: TGCACCAGCAGCCAAGGAACGGGGGATTCCCCTAGGGCTTTCTTT
CDR3aa: CTSSQGTGDSPRAFF

len: 16
j_gene: TRBJ1-2
abundance: NA
v_gene: TRBV4-3
d_gene: NA
CDR3nt: TGCGCCAGCAGCCAAGATTTCACAGGGATCAACTATGGCTACACCTTC
CDR3aa: CASSQDFTGINYGYTF

len: 15
j_gene: TRBJ1-2
abundance: once
v_gene: TRBV28
d_gene: TRBD1
CDR3nt: TGTGCCAGCAGCACACATACTACAGGGGGCAGTGGCTACACCTTC
CDR3aa: CASSTHTTGGSGYTF

len: 14
j_gene: TRBJ1-2
abundance: NA
v_gene: TRBV5-6
d_gene: NA
CDR3nt: TGTGCCAGCAGCCCGGGGGGCGGGAACTATGGCTACACCTTC
CDR3aa: CASSPGGGNYGYTF

len: 15
j_gene: TRBJ2-6
abundance: once
v_gene: TRBV3-1/TRBV3-2
d_gene: NA
CDR3nt: TGTGCCAGCAGCCTTCCCCGATCTGGGGCCAACGTCCTGACTTTC
CDR3aa: CASSLPRSGANVLTF

len: 12
j_gene: TRBJ1-2
abundance: NA
v_gene: TRBV25-1
d_gene: NA
CDR3nt: TGTGCCAGCAGTTTTGGACTCTATGGCTACACCTTC
CDR3aa: CASSFGLYGYTF

len: 14
j_gene: TRBJ2-2
abundance: NA
v_gene: TRBV4-2
d_gene: NA
CDR3nt: TGTGCCAGCAGCCCGGTTCAAGTCGCCGGGGAGCTGTTTTTT
CDR3aa: CASSPVQVAGELFF

len: 12
j_gene: TRBJ1-1
abundance: NA
v_gene: TRBV29-1
d_gene: TRBD1
CDR3nt: TGCAGCGACTTTACCGGGACAGGAGAAGCTTTCTTT
CDR3aa: CSDFTGTGEAFF

len: 17
j_gene: TRBJ1-5
abundance: NA
v_gene: TRBV7-9
d_gene: TRBD1
CDR3nt: TGTGCCAGCAGCTTAGCGGGGACAGGGCTGGGCAATCAGCCCCAGCATTTT
CDR3aa: CASSLAGTGLGNQPQHF

len: 16
j_gene: TRBJ1-1
abundance: NA
v_gene: TRBV5-8
d_gene: NA
CDR3nt: TGTGCCAGCAGCTTTTCAGTTCAATGGGGTTTCCCTGAAGCTTTCTTT
CDR3aa: CASSFSVQWGFPEAFF

len: 15
j_gene: TRBJ2-3
abundance: NA
v_gene: TRBV30
d_gene: NA
CDR3nt: TGTGCCTGGAGTCATCATTGGGGGGCAGGGGGTACGCAGTATTTT
CDR3aa: CAWSHHWGAGGTQYF

len: 15
j_gene: TRBJ1-3
abundance: NA
v_gene: TRBV28
d_gene: TRBD1
CDR3nt: TGTGCCAGCAGTTTATGGGACAGGGGAGGAAACACCATATATTTT
CDR3aa: CASSLWDRGGNTIYF

len: 14
j_gene: TRBJ1-5
abundance: NA
v_gene: TRBV5-6
d_gene: NA
CDR3nt: TGTGCCAGCAGCTTGGGAGCACTGAATCAGCCCCAGCATTTT
CDR3aa: CASSLGALNQPQHF

len: 15
j_gene: TRBJ2-1
abundance: NA
v_gene: TRBV19
d_gene: TRBD2
CDR3nt: TGTGCCAGTAGTGAGACTAGCGGGACAAACAATGAGCAGTTCTTC
CDR3aa: CASSETSGTNNEQFF

len: 16
j_gene: TRBJ2-1
abundance: few
v_gene: TRBV7-9
d_gene: TRBD1
CDR3nt: TGTGCCAGCAGCCCGACAGGGCCCTCCCACTACAATGAGCAGTTCTTC
CDR3aa: CASSPTGPSHYNEQFF

len: 16
j_gene: TRBJ1-3
abundance: NA
v_gene: TRBV11-3
d_gene: NA
CDR3nt: TGTGCCAGCACCCCTCCAGGGTTCGGATCTGGAAACACCATATATTTT
CDR3aa: CASTPPGFGSGNTIYF

len: 15
j_gene: TRBJ1-1
abundance: NA
v_gene: TRBV7-2
d_gene: TRBD1
CDR3nt: TGTGCCAGCAGCAATACAGGGGTCCGGAACACTGAAGCTTTCTTT
CDR3aa: CASSNTGVRNTEAFF

len: 12
j_gene: TRBJ1-1
abundance: NA
v_gene: TRBV15
d_gene: TRBD1
CDR3nt: TGTGCCACCAGCAGAGGGGACAGGGCCGCTTTCTTT
CDR3aa: CATSRGDRAAFF

len: 11
j_gene: TRBJ2-5
abundance: NA
v_gene: TRBV20-1
d_gene: NA
CDR3nt: TGCAGTGTGGTACTAGGGGAGACCCAGTACTTC
CDR3aa: CSVVLGETQYF

len: 13
j_gene: TRBJ1-2
abundance: NA
v_gene: TRBV2
d_gene: NA
CDR3nt: TGTGCCAGCAGTGGTTCTATCGCGGCCTACTACACCTTC
CDR3aa: CASSGSIAAYYTF

len: 12
j_gene: TRBJ1-2
abundance: few
v_gene: TRBV29-1
d_gene: NA
CDR3nt: TGCAGCGTTGAAGCTGATGTGGTTGGCTACACCTTC
CDR3aa: CSVEADVVGYTF

len: 13
j_gene: TRBJ2-7
abundance: NA
v_gene: TRBV29-1
d_gene: NA
CDR3nt: TGCAGCGCCCGGGTCAACAGCTCCTACGAGCAGTACTTC
CDR3aa: CSARVNSSYEQYF

len: 12
j_gene: TRBJ1-3
abundance: NA
v_gene: TRBV11-2
d_gene: NA
CDR3nt: TGTGCCAGCAGCTTAGATAGGGCCACCATATATTTT
CDR3aa: CASSLDRATIYF

len: 13
j_gene: TRBJ1-3
abundance: NA
v_gene: TRBV29-1
d_gene: NA
CDR3nt: TGCAGCGTCTTGGCAGGGTTCGGAAACACCATATATTTT
CDR3aa: CSVLAGFGNTIYF

len: 11
j_gene: TRBJ2-5
abundance: few
v_gene: TRBV5-1
d_gene: NA
CDR3nt: TGCGCCAGCAGCTTACAAGAGACCCAGTACTTC
CDR3aa: CASSLQETQYF

len: 13
j_gene: TRBJ2-3
abundance: NA
v_gene: TRBV3-1/TRBV3-2
d_gene: NA
CDR3nt: TGTGCCAGCAGCCCGACAACAGGGCATACGCAGTATTTT
CDR3aa: CASSPTTGHTQYF

len: 14
j_gene: TRBJ2-7
abundance: NA
v_gene: TRBV7-2
d_gene: TRBD1
CDR3nt: TGTGCCAGCAGCCCCGGGGACAGAAGATACGAGCAGTACTTC
CDR3aa: CASSPGDRRYEQYF

len: 16
j_gene: TRBJ1-3
abundance: once
v_gene: TRBV6-1
d_gene: NA
CDR3nt: TGTGCCAGCAGTGTTTTGCAGGTCCAGACTGGAAACACCATATATTTT
CDR3aa: CASSVLQVQTGNTIYF

len: 16
j_gene: TRBJ2-6
abundance: few
v_gene: TRBV2
d_gene: NA
CDR3nt: TGTGCCAGCAAAACAGCAAGGTTCTCTGGGGCCAACGTCCTGACTTTC
CDR3aa: CASKTARFSGANVLTF

len: 17
j_gene: TRBJ1-5
abundance: NA
v_gene: TRBV7-2
d_gene: NA
CDR3nt: TGTGCCAGCAGCTTAAGTTCAAGGGGCGCGAGCAATCAGCCCCAGCATTTT
CDR3aa: CASSLSSRGASNQPQHF

len: 14
j_gene: TRBJ1-1
abundance: NA
v_gene: TRBV29-1
d_gene: NA
CDR3nt: TGCAGCGTGACGAGCAGGGGAGCGAACACTGAAGCTTTCTTT
CDR3aa: CSVTSRGANTEAFF

len: 12
j_gene: TRBJ2-5
abundance: NA
v_gene: TRBV28
d_gene: NA
CDR3nt: TGTGCCAGCAGAGGGGGGACAGAGACCCAGTACTTC
CDR3aa: CASRGGTETQYF

len: 13
j_gene: TRBJ1-1
abundance: NA
v_gene: TRBV5-8
d_gene: NA
CDR3nt: TGTGCCAGCAGCTTGTGGGTCCGCACTGAAGCTTTCTTT
CDR3aa: CASSLWVRTEAFF

len: 15
j_gene: TRBJ1-4
abundance: few
v_gene: TRBV5-6
d_gene: NA
CDR3nt: TGTGCCAGCAGCTTTTTTACATGGGGTTCTGAAAAACTGTTTTTT
CDR3aa: CASSFFTWGSEKLFF

len: 14
j_gene: TRBJ2-3
abundance: NA
v_gene: TRBV30
d_gene: TRBD1
CDR3nt: TGTGCCTGCTTAGGACAGGGGCAGGGGGATACGCAGTATTTT
CDR3aa: CACLGQGQGDTQYF

len: 15
j_gene: TRBJ2-2
abundance: NA
v_gene: TRBV11-1
d_gene: NA
CDR3nt: TGTGCCAGCAGTTCGGGGGTAACGGCTGTCGGGGAGCTGTTTTTT
CDR3aa: CASSSGVTAVGELFF

len: 16
j_gene: TRBJ2-1
abundance: NA
v_gene: TRBV30
d_gene: TRBD2
CDR3nt: TGTGCCTGGTCCATCTCGACTAGCGGGGTACGGAATGAGCAGTTCTTC
CDR3aa: CAWSISTSGVRNEQFF

len: 15
j_gene: TRBJ1-2
abundance: NA
v_gene: TRBV3-1/TRBV3-2
d_gene: NA
CDR3nt: TGTGCCAGCAGCCAAGATTTAGGGGCCAAATATGGCTACACCTTC
CDR3aa: CASSQDLGAKYGYTF

len: 13
j_gene: TRBJ1-2
abundance: NA
v_gene: TRBV28
d_gene: NA
CDR3nt: TGTGCCAGCAGTTCGCCAGCCTCCTATGGCTACACCTTC
CDR3aa: CASSSPASYGYTF

len: 14
j_gene: TRBJ2-7
abundance: NA
v_gene: TRBV4-3
d_gene: NA
CDR3nt: TGCGCCAGCAGCCAAGGGTGGGGAGTGAACGAGCAGTACTTC
CDR3aa: CASSQGWGVNEQYF

len: 16
j_gene: TRBJ2-3
abundance: NA
v_gene: TRBV15
d_gene: TRBD1
CDR3nt: TGTGCCACCAGCAGAAAATTACAGGGGAGCACAGATACGCAGTATTTT
CDR3aa: CATSRKLQGSTDTQYF

len: 18
j_gene: TRBJ2-2
abundance: NA
v_gene: TRBV2
d_gene: TRBD2
CDR3nt: TGTGCCAGCAGTGAAGGGCTAGCGGGGAAGTATGATACCGGGGAGCTGTTTTTT
CDR3aa: CASSEGLAGKYDTGELFF

len: 17
j_gene: TRBJ1-1
abundance: NA
v_gene: TRBV28
d_gene: TRBD1
CDR3nt: TGTGCCAGCAGTATGCTCGGACAGGGGGACCCGAACACTGAAGCTTTCTTT
CDR3aa: CASSMLGQGDPNTEAFF

len: 15
j_gene: TRBJ1-1
abundance: NA
v_gene: TRBV5-1
d_gene: NA
CDR3nt: TGCGCCAGCAGCCCCAGACCAGGGAAGAGCACTGAAGCTTTCTTT
CDR3aa: CASSPRPGKSTEAFF